A selection of T cell receptor beta chains follows, all from one sample in a study of cytotoxic CD8 clonotypes in ibrutinib-treated CLL. The assay was immunoSEQ multiplex PCR, and TCRdb's table has in-frame clones only and misses some. The table includes tens of thousands of clones, 55% to 70% detected once. The sequenced sample was PBMCs, obtained at disease progression, from a patient treated with ibrutinib. Every receptor here comes from a human donor with chronic lymphocytic leukemia. The CDR3 runs from the conserved cysteine through the conserved F or W. Fields, in order: J gene, clone size, D gene, V gene, CDR3 DNA, CDR3 protein. A D gene is named only where the DNA matches it firmly. Only some rows state a clone size, as once, few, many or a class for expanded clones.

TRBJ2-7 | - | - | TRBV7-6 | TGTGCCAGCAGCCCCAGCGGGCTGGGCGAGCAGTACTTC | CASSPSGLGEQYF
TRBJ1-1 | few | - | TRBV18 | TGTGCCAGCTCTCCAGGGGTTGAATACACTGAAGCTTTCTTT | CASSPGVEYTEAFF
TRBJ1-1 | - | - | TRBV11-2 | TGTGCCAGCAGCTCTTCTACAGGGAAGACTGAAGCTTTCTTT | CASSSSTGKTEAFF
TRBJ2-1 | - | - | TRBV5-1 | TGCGCCAGCAGCTCTGACAGGCCAAGGTACAATGAGCAGTTCTTC | CASSSDRPRYNEQFF
TRBJ1-4 | - | - | TRBV5-1 | TGCGCCAGCAGTCCTACAGGGAGGACTAATGAAAAACTGTTTTTT | CASSPTGRTNEKLFF
TRBJ2-7 | once | TRBD1 | TRBV11-2 | TGTGCCAGCAGTTATACAGGGGTCGAGCAGTACTTC | CASSYTGVEQYF
TRBJ1-1 | - | TRBD1 | TRBV2 | TGTGCCAGCAAGGAACAGGGGGCGCTGGGCACTGAAGCTTTCTTT | CASKEQGALGTEAFF
TRBJ1-5 | - | TRBD1 | TRBV6-5 | TGTGCCAGCAGTTACTTAGGGGGCGGGAATCAGCCCCAGCATTTT | CASSYLGGGNQPQHF
TRBJ2-7 | - | TRBD2 | TRBV18 | TGTGCCAGCTCGCGTTCCGGGACTAGCGGGGGAGCCTACGAGCAGTACTTC | CASSRSGTSGGAYEQYF
TRBJ1-2 | - | - | TRBV6-1 | TGTGCCAGCAGTGACAGGACAGTCCCTTTGTGGGGCTACACCTTC | CASSDRTVPLWGYTF
TRBJ2-1 | - | - | TRBV5-4 | TGTGCCAGCAGCAAGGACATGGGCCTACCCGGTCCTGAGCAGTTCTTC | CASSKDMGLPGPEQFF
TRBJ2-5 | - | - | TRBV9 | TGTGCCAGCAGCGGGACGGGAGAGGGTAGCGAGACCCAGTACTTC | CASSGTGEGSETQYF
TRBJ1-1 | few | - | TRBV20-1 | TGCAGTGCACGGAGGACTGAAGCTTTCTTT | CSARRTEAFF
TRBJ2-2 | - | - | TRBV19 | TGTGCCAGTGAGGTGGCCGAAGGGGCTTTCGGGGAGCTGTTTTTT | CASEVAEGAFGELFF
TRBJ2-5 | - | - | TRBV19 | TGTGCCACTTCCAGGGTTCGGGAGACCCAGTACTTC | CATSRVRETQYF
TRBJ2-5 | - | TRBD1 | TRBV5-4 | TGTGCCAGCAGCTACCCGGGACAGGGGGGTACCCAGTACTTC | CASSYPGQGGTQYF
TRBJ2-7 | - | - | TRBV29-1 | TGCAGCGTTGAAGTTCCCCATTCCTACGAGCAGTACTTC | CSVEVPHSYEQYF
TRBJ1-1 | - | TRBD1 | TRBV5-1 | TGCGCCAGCAGCTTGGTCCAGGGGGCCCCTGAAGCTTTCTTT | CASSLVQGAPEAFF
TRBJ2-7 | once | - | TRBV4-3 | TGCGGGCTTATGTTTGGGACACGTTTTTGGGAGCAGTACTTC | CGLMFGTRFWEQYF
TRBJ2-6 | - | - | TRBV30 | TGTGCCTGGAGCCCCGGACGGACCTCTGGGGCCAACGTCCTGACTTTC | CAWSPGRTSGANVLTF
TRBJ2-2 | - | - | TRBV11-2 | TGTGCCAGCAGGCCAGGGTCCACCGGGGAGCTGTTTTTT | CASRPGSTGELFF
TRBJ2-2 | - | TRBD1 | TRBV15 | TGTGCCACCAGCCCTTACAAGGGGGCGTCCGGGGAGCTGTTTTTT | CATSPYKGASGELFF
TRBJ2-7 | - | TRBD2 | TRBV19 | TGTGCCAGTAGTAGCCGGACTAGCAGTTTCGACGAGCAGTACTTC | CASSSRTSSFDEQYF
TRBJ1-1 | - | - | TRBV7-8 | TGTGCCAGCAGCTTGCTCTCCGGGAACACTGAAGCTTTCTTT | CASSLLSGNTEAFF
TRBJ1-3 | few | - | TRBV7-8 | TGTGCCAGCAGCGAACCTGGAAACACCATATATTTT | CASSEPGNTIYF
TRBJ2-7 | - | - | TRBV10-3 | TGTGCCATCAGTGAGTGGGGCTACGAGCAGTACTTC | CAISEWGYEQYF
TRBJ2-1 | once | TRBD2 | TRBV5-6 | TGTGCCAGCAGCCACCAGGTGGGAGGGACCTACAATGAGCAGTTCTTC | CASSHQVGGTYNEQFF
TRBJ1-4 | - | TRBD1 | TRBV9 | TGTGCCAGCAACCCGACAGGGGGAGGTGAAAAACTGTTTTTT | CASNPTGGGEKLFF
TRBJ1-3 | - | - | TRBV11-3 | TGTGCCAGCAGCTTAGGTTACCGGGACGACGGAAACACCATATATTTT | CASSLGYRDDGNTIYF
TRBJ1-1 | few | - | TRBV7-9 | TGTGCCAGCATCGCCAGCTTGAACACTGAAGCTTTCTTT | CASIASLNTEAFF
TRBJ2-1 | - | - | TRBV7-8 | TGTGCCAGCAGCTTAGGTGCCAGTAACAATGAGCAGTTCTTC | CASSLGASNNEQFF
TRBJ1-2 | - | - | TRBV7-9 | TGTGCCAGCAACCCCTCTCGGGCGTCTGACTATGGCTACACCTTC | CASNPSRASDYGYTF
TRBJ1-2 | - | TRBD1 | TRBV2 | TGTGCCAGCAGGGGGGACAGGGGGAATTTCTATGGCTACACCTTC | CASRGDRGNFYGYTF
TRBJ1-1 | - | - | TRBV5-4 | TGTGCCAGCAGCTTCTTACAGGCTATGAACACTGAAGCTTTCTTT | CASSFLQAMNTEAFF
TRBJ1-2 | - | TRBD1 | TRBV9 | TGTGCCAGCAGCGTAGAGATGACAGGGGATGGCTACACCTTC | CASSVEMTGDGYTF
TRBJ1-2 | - | - | TRBV6-5 | TGTGCCAGCAGTTACTCGAAAGGGACTGGCGATGGCTACACCTTC | CASSYSKGTGDGYTF
TRBJ1-5 | few | - | TRBV4-3 | TGCGCCAGCAGCCAAGACGAAGGGCGGCCCCAGCATTTT | CASSQDEGRPQHF
TRBJ1-1 | - | - | TRBV5-1 | TGCGCCAGCAGCTTTGGGGCATCTGGCACTGAAGCTTTCTTT | CASSFGASGTEAFF
TRBJ1-4 | - | - | TRBV15 | TGTGCCACCAGCCGTGATGCAGGGATAACAACTAATGAAAAACTGTTTTTT | CATSRDAGITTNEKLFF